Each of the 5 T cell receptor beta chains below was sequenced from the same sample in a study of blood T cell repertoires in COVID-19. Sequenced by immunoSEQ multiplex PCR; TCRdb stores in-frame clones only, minus some. The data show approximately 440,000 clones, around 90% seen once. Sequencing was carried out using PBMCs or T cells enriched from blood (not recorded which). The receptors here all came from a woman aged 18 to 35 who had recovered from COVID-19.

The chain uses TRBV5-1 and TRBJ2-7; TRBD2 aligns across 7 bases. V was pared by 3 bases and J by 2 bases, with 8 bases of the junction left unmatched. The CDR3 runs 15 residues. Looked up from germline, CDR1 is SGHRS and CDR2 is YFSETQ. The CDR3 protein is CASSSFGGVTYEQYF. The CDR3 coding sequence is TGCGCCAGCAGCTCCTTTGGGGGGGTAACCTACGAGCAGTACTTC.

The V and J genes are TRBV6-6 and TRBJ1-5; TRBD1 matches at 7 bases. V dropped 6 bases and J dropped 7; count of bases not matched to a gene: 9. This CDR3 is 14 amino acids long. Per germline, CDR1 MNHNY and CDR2 SVGAGI (reference sequence). CDR3 nucleotide sequence: TGTGCCAGCAGACCCACAGGGGTGAAGCAGCCCCAGCATTTT. Translation: CASRPTGVKQPQHF.

This rearrangement joins TRBV19 to TRBJ2-3; the match to TRBD1 covers 10 bases. Trimming at V came to 8 bases and at J to 2 bases, leaving 7 bases not matched to a gene. This CDR3 is built from 15 residues. Germline values: CDR1 LNHDA, CDR2 SQIVND (reference sequence). Here the CDR3 DNA reads TGTGCCAGTTCCGGGACAGGGGTTTTCACAGATACGCAGTATTTT. Its translation: CASSGTGVFTDTQYF.

This clone has only one observation. This chain uses TRBV7-9 with TRBJ2-7, with 7 positions matching TRBD1. Trimming cost V 5 bases and J 0 bases; bases outside gene matches: 10. CDR1 and CDR2 from the germline V gene are SEHNR and FQNEAQ (reference sequence). CDR3 size: 16 residues. The CDR3 is CASSRRDSFLSYEQYF. The CDR3 bases are TGTGCCAGCAGCCGCCGGGACAGCTTCCTCTCCTACGAGCAGTACTTC.

The V and J genes are TRBV5-1 and TRBJ2-7; 9 nucleotides agree with TRBD1. The V gene end was trimmed by 4 bases and the J gene end by 3 bases; junction bases not matched to a gene: 8. CDR1 and CDR2 (germline): SGHRS, YFSETQ. The CDR3 is made up of 15 amino acids. CDR3 sequence: CASSHSGTGYYEQYF. The CDR3, as DNA: TGCGCCAGCAGCCACTCCGGGACAGGGTACTACGAGCAGTACTTC.